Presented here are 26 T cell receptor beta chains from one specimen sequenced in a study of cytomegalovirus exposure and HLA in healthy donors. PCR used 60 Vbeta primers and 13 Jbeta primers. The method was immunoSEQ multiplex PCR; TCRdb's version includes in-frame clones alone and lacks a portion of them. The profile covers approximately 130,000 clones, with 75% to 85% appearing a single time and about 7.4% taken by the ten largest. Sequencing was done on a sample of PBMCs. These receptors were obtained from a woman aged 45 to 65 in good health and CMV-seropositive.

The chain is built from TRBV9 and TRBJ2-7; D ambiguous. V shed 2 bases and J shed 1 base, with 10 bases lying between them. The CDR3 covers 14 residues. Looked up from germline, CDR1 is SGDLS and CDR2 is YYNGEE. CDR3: CASSVGAGSYEQYF. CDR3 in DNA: TGTGCCAGCAGCGTTGGAGCTGGATCCTACGAGCAGTACTTC.

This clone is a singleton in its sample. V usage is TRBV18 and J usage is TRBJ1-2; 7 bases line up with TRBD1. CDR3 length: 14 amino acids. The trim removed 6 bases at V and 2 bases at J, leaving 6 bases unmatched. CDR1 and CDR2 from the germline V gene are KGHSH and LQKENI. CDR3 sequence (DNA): TGTGCCAGCTCCCTCCCAGGGGGGAACTATGGCTACACCTTC. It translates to CASSLPGGNYGYTF.

CDR3 DNA: TGCGCCAGCAGTGTATCAGGGGGCGAATATTCACCCCTCCACTTT. It codes for CASSVSGGEYSPLHF. The chain uses TRBV10-2 and TRBJ1-6, with 8 positions matching TRBD1. The ends lost 4 bases at V and 8 bases at J; junction bases unmatched: 7. The germline V gene encodes CDR1 WSHSY and CDR2 SAAADI. This CDR3 is built from 15 residues.

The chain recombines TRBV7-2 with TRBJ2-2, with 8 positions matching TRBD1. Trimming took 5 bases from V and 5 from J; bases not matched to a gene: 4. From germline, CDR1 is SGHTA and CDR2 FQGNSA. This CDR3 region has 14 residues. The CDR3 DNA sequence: TGTGCCAGCAGCCCGCGGACAGGGACCGGGGAGCTGTTTTTT. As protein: CASSPRTGTGELFF.

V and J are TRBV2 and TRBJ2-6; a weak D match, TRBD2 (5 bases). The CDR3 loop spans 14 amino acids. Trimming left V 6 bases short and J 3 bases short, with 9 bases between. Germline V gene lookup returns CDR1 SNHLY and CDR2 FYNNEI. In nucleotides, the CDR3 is TGTGCCAGCAGGCGGACTGATGGGGCCAACGTCCTGACTTTC. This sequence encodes CASRRTDGANVLTF.

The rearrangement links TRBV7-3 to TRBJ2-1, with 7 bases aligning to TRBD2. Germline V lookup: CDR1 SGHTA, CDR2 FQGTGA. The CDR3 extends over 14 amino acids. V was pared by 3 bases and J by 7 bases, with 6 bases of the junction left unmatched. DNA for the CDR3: TGTGCCAGCAGCTTCCAAGCGGGGCTGAATGAGCAGTTCTTC. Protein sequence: CASSFQAGLNEQFF.

The CDR3 DNA reads TGTGCCAGTAGTATCATAGGGACAGCAACTAATGAAAAACTGTTTTTT. Its translation is CASSIIGTATNEKLFF. The chain is built from TRBV19 and TRBJ1-4; 7 bases are a match to TRBD1. CDR1 and CDR2 from the germline V gene are LNHDA and SQIVND (reference sequence). CDR3 length: 16 residues. V was pared by 3 bases and J by 0 bases, with 4 bases of the junction left unmatched.

In DNA, the CDR3 is TGTGCCAGTTATATAGGGGTTTACACTGAAGCTTTCTTT. Amino acids: CASYIGVYTEAFF. The rearrangement joins TRBV6-5 to TRBJ1-1; D possibly corresponds to TRBD1 (5 bases). The CDR3 consists of 13 residues. V lost 9 bases and J 3 bases, leaving 14 bases between the germline ends. From germline, CDR1 is MNHEY and CDR2 SVGAGI.

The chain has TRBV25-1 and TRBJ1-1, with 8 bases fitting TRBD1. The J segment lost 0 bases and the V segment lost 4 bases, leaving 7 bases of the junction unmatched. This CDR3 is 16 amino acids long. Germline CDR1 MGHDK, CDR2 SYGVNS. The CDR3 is CASSGYRGNMNTEAFF. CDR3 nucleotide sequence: TGTGCCAGCAGTGGGTACAGGGGGAACATGAACACTGAAGCTTTCTTT.

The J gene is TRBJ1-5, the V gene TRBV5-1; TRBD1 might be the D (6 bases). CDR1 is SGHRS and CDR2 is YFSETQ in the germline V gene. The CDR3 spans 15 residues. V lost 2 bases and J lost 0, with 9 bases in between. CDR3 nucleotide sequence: TGCGCCAGCAGCTTAACAGGGAATAGCAATCAGCCCCAGCATTTT. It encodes CASSLTGNSNQPQHF.

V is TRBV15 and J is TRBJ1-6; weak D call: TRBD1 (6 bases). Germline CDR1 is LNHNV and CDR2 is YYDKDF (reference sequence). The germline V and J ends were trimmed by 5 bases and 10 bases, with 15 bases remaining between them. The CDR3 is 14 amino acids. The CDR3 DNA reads TGTGCCACCAGCTGGGAACAGGGTTACTCACCCCTCCACTTT. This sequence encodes CATSWEQGYSPLHF.

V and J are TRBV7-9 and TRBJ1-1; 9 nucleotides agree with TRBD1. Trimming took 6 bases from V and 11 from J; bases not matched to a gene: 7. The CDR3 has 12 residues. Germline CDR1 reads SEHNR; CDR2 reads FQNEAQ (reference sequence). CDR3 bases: TGTGCCAGCAGTCAACGGGACAGGGCCGCTTTCTTT. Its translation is CASSQRDRAAFF.

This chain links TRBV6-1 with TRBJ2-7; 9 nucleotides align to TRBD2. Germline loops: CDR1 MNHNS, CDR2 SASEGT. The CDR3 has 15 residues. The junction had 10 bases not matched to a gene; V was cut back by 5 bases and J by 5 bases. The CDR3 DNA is TGTGCCAGCAGTTCCCTAGCGGGATTTCGCGACGAGCAGTACTTC. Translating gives CASSSLAGFRDEQYF.

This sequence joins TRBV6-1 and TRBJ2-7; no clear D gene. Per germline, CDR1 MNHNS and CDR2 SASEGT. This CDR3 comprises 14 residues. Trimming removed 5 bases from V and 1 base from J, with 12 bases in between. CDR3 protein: CASSLPTDSYEQYF. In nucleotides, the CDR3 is TGTGCCAGCAGTCTCCCGACTGATTCCTACGAGCAGTACTTC.

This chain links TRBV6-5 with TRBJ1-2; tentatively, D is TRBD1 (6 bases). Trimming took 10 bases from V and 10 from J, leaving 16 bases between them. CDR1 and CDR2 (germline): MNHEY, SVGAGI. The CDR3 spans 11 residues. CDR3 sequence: CATMRGGDYTF. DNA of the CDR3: TGTGCCACCATGAGGGGGGGGGACTACACCTTC.

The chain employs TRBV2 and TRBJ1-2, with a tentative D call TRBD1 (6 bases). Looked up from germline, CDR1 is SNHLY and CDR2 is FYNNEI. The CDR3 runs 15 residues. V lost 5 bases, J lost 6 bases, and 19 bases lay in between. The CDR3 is CASSPNGGGRDGYTF. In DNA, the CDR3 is TGTGCCAGCAGTCCCAACGGCGGGGGGCGGGATGGCTACACCTTC.

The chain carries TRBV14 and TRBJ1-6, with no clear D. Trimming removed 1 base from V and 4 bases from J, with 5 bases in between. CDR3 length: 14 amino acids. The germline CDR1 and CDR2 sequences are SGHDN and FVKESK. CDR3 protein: CASSQALYNSPLHF. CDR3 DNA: TGTGCCAGCAGCCAAGCCCTTTATAATTCACCCCTCCACTTT.

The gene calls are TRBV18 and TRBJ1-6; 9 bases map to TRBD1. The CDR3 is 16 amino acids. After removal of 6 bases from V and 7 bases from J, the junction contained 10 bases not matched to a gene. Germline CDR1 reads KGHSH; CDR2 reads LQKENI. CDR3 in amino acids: CASSSYGGQGNSPLHF. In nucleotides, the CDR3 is TGTGCCAGCTCTTCATATGGAGGACAGGGGAATTCACCCCTCCACTTT. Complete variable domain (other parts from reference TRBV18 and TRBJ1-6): NAGVMQNPRHLVRRRGQEARLRCSPMKGHSHVYWYRQLPEEGLKFMVYLQKENIIDESGMPKERFSAEFPKEGPSILRIQQVVRGDSAAYFCASSSYGGQGNSPLHFGNGTRLTVT.

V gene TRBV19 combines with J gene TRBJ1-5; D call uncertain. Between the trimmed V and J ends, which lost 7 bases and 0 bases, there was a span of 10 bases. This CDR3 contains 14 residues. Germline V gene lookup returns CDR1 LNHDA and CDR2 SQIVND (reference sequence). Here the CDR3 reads CASNDWYSNQPQHF. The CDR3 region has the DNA TGTGCCAGTAACGACTGGTATAGCAATCAGCCCCAGCATTTT.

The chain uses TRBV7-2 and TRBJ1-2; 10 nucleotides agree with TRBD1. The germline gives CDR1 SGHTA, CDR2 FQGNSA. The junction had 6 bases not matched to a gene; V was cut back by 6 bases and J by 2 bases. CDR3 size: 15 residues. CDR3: CASRRPGQGNYGYTF. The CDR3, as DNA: TGTGCCAGCAGACGTCCGGGACAGGGGAACTATGGCTACACCTTC.

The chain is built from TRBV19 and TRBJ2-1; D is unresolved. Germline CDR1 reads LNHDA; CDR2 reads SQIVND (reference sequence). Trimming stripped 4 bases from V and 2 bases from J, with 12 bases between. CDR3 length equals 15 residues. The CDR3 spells CASSKARSPYNEQFF. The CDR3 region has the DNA TGTGCCAGTAGTAAAGCCCGGAGTCCCTACAATGAGCAGTTCTTC. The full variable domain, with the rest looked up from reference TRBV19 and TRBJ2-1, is DGGITQSPKYLFRKEGQNVTLSCEQNLNHDAMYWYRQDPGQGLRLIYYSQIVNDFQKGDIAEGYSVSREKKESFPLTVTSAQKNPTAFYLCASSKARSPYNEQFFGPGTRLTVL.

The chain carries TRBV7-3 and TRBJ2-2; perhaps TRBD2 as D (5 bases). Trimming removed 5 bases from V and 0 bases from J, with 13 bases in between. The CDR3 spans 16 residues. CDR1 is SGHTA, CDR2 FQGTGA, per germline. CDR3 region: CASSLSGGANTGELFF. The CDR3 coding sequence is TGTGCCAGCAGCCTCAGCGGAGGTGCGAACACCGGGGAGCTGTTTTTT.

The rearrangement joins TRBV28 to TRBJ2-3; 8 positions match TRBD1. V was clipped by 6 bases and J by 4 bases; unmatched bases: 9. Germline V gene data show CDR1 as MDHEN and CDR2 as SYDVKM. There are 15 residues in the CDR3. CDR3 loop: CASRYPGGYPDTQYF. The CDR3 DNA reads TGTGCCAGCAGATACCCAGGGGGCTATCCAGATACGCAGTATTTT.

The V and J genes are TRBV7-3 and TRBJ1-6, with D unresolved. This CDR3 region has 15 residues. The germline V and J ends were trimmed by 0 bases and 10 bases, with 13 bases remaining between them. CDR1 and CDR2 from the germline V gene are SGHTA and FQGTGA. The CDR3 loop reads CASSLTHAAISPLHF. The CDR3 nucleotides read TGTGCCAGCAGCTTAACGCACGCCGCTATCTCACCCCTCCACTTT.

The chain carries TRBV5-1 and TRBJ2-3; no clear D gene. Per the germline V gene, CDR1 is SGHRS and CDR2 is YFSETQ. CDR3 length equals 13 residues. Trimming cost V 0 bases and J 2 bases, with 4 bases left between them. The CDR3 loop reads CASSLGHTDTQYF. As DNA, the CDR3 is TGCGCCAGCAGCTTGGGGCACACAGATACGCAGTATTTT.

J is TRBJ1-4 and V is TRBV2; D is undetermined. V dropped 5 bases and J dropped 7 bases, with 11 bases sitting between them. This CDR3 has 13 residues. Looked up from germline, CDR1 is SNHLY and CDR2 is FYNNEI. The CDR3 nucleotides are TGTGCCAGCAGTCGGGGAAACGGTGAAAAACTGTTTTTT. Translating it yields CASSRGNGEKLFF.